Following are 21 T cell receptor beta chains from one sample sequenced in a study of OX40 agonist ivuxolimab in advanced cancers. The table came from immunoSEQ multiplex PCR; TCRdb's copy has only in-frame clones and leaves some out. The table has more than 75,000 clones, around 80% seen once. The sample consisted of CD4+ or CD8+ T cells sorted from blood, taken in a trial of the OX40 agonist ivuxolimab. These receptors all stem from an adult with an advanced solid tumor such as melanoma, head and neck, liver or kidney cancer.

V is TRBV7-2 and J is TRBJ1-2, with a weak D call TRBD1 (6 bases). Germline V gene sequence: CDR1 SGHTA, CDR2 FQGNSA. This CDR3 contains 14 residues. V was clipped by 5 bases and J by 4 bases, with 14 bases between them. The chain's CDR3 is CASSPGGRSYGYTF. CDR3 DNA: TGTGCCAGCAGCCCTGGGGGGCGCTCCTATGGCTACACCTTC.

The CDR3 bases are TGTGCCAGTGGGGGACAGGGGTTAAACGAGCAGTACTTC. Translation gives CASGGQGLNEQYF. This sequence joins TRBV19 and TRBJ2-7; 10 bases map to TRBD1. Germline V gene data show CDR1 as LNHDA and CDR2 as SQIVND (reference sequence). V trimming: 8 bases; J trimming: 5 bases; junction bases outside the gene matches: 6. This CDR3 is 13 amino acids long.

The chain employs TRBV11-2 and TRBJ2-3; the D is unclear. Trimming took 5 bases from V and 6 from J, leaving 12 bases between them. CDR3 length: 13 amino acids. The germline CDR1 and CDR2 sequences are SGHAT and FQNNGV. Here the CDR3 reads CASSPSRRDTQYF. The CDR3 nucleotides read TGTGCCAGCAGCCCCAGTCGGCGGGATACGCAGTATTTT. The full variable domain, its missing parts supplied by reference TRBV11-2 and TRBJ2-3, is EAGVAQSPRYKIIEKRQSVAFWCNPISGHATLYWYQQILGQGPKLLIQFQNNGVVDDSQLPKDRFSAERLKGVDSTLKIQPAKLEDSAVYLCASSPSRRDTQYFGPGTRLTVL.

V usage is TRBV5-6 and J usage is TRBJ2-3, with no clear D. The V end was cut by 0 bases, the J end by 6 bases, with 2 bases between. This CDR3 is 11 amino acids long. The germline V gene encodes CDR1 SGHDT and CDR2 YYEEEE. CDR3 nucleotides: TGTGCCAGCAGCTTGGGGGATACGCAGTATTTT. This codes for CASSLGDTQYF. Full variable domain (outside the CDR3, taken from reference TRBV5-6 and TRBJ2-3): DAGVTQSPTHLIKTRGQQVTLRCSPKSGHDTVSWYQQALGQGPQFIFQYYEEEERQRGNFPDRFSGHQFPNYSSELNVNALLLGDSALYLCASSLGDTQYFGPGTRLTVL.

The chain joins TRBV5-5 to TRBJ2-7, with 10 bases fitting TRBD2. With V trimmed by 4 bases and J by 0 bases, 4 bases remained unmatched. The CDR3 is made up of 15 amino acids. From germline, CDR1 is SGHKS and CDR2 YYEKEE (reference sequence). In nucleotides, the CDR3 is TGTGCCAGCAGCCTCAGGACTAGCGGCTCCTACGAGCAGTACTTC. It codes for CASSLRTSGSYEQYF.

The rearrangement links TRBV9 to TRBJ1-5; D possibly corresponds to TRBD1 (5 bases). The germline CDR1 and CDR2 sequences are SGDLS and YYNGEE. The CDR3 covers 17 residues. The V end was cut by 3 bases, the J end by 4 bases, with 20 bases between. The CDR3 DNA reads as TGTGCCAGCAGCGGACGACAGCCCATCCTTATAAATCAGCCCCAGCATTTT. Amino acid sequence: CASSGRQPILINQPQHF. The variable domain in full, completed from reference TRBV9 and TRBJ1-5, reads DSGVTQTPKHLITATGQRVTLRCSPRSGDLSVYWYQQSLDQGLQFLIQYYNGEERAKGNILERFSAQQFPDLHSELNLSSLELGDSALYFCASSGRQPILINQPQHFGDGTRLSIL.

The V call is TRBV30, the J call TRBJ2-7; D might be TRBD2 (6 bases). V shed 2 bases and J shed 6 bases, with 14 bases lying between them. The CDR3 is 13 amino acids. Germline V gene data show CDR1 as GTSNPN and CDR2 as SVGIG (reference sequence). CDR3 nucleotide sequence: TGTGCCTGGAGTCGCCAGATCGGGAGCGAGCAGTACTTC. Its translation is CAWSRQIGSEQYF.

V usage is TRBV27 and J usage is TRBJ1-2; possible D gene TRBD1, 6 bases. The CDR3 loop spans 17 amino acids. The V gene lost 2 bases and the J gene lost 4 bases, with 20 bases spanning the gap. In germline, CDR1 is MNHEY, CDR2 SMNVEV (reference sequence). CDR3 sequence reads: CASSLTHPTGATYGYTF. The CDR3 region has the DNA TGTGCCAGCAGTTTAACTCACCCGACGGGGGCGACCTATGGCTACACCTTC.

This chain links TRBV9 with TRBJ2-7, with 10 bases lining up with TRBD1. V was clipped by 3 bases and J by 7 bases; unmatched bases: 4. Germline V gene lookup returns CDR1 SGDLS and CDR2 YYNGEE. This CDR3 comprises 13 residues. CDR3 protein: CASSGQGAQEQYF. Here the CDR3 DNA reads TGTGCCAGCAGCGGACAGGGGGCGCAAGAGCAGTACTTC.

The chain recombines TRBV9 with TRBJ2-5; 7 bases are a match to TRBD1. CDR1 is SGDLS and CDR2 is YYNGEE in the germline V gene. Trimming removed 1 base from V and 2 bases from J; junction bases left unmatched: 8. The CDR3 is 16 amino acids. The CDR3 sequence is CASSVPTTGWQETQYF. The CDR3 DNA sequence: TGTGCCAGCAGCGTACCGACGACAGGGTGGCAAGAGACCCAGTACTTC.

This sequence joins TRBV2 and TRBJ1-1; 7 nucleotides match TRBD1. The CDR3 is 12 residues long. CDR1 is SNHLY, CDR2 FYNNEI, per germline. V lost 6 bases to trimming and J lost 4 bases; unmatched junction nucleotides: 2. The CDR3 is CASSGQVTEAFF. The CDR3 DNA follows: TGTGCCAGCAGCGGACAGGTCACTGAAGCTTTCTTT.

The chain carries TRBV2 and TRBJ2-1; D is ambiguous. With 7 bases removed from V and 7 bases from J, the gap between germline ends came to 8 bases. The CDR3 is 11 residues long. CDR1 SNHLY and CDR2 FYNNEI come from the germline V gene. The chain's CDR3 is CASNLWNEQFF. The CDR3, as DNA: TGTGCCAGCAATCTATGGAATGAGCAGTTCTTC.

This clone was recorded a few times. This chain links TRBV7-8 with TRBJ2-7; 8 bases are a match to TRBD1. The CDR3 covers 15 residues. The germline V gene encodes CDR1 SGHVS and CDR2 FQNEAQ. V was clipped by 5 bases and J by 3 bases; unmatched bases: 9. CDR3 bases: TGTGCCAGCAGCGATTTCGACAGGGGCGGCTACGAGCAGTACTTC. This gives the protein CASSDFDRGGYEQYF.

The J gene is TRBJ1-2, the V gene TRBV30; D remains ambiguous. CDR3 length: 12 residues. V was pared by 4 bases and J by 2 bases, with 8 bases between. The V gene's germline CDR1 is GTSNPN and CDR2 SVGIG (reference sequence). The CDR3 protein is CAWMPANYGYTF. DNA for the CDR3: TGTGCCTGGATGCCAGCAAACTATGGCTACACCTTC.

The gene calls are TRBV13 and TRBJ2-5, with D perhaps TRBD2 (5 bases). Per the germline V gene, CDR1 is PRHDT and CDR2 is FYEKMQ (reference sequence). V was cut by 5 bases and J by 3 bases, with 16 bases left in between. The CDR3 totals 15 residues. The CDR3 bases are TGTGCCAGCAGCCCCCCTACACAAGCGGAAGAGACCCAGTACTTC. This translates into CASSPPTQAEETQYF. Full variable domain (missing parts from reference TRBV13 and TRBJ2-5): AAGVIQSPRHLIKEKRETATLKCYPIPRHDTVYWYQQGPGQDPQFLISFYEKMQSDKGSIPDRFSAQQFSDYHSELNMSSLELGDSALYFCASSPPTQAEETQYFGPGTRLLVL.

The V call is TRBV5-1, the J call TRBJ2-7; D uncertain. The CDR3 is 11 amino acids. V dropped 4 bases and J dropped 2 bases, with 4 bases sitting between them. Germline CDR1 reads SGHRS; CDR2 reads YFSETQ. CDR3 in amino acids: CASSGPYEQYF. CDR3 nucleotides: TGCGCCAGCAGCGGACCCTACGAGCAGTACTTC.

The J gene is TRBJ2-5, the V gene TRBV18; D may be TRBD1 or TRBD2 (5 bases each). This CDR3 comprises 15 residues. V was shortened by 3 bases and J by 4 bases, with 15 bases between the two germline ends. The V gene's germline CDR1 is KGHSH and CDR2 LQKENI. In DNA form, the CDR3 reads TGTGCCAGCTCACCGGTAGGGGCTGGGGGAGAGACCCAGTACTTC. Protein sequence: CASSPVGAGGETQYF.

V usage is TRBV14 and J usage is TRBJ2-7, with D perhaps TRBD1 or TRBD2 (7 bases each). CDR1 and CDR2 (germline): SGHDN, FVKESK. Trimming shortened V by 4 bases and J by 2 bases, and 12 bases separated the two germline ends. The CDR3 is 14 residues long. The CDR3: CASSPGGVAYEQYF. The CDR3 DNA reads TGTGCCAGCAGCCCAGGGGGGGTTGCCTACGAGCAGTACTTC.

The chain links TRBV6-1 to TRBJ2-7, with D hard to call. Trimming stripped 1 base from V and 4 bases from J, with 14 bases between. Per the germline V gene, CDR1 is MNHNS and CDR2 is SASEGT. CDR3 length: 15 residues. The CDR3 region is CASSEEWTEFYEQYV. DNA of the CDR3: TGTGCCAGCAGTGAAGAGTGGACGGAATTTTACGAGCAGTACGTC.

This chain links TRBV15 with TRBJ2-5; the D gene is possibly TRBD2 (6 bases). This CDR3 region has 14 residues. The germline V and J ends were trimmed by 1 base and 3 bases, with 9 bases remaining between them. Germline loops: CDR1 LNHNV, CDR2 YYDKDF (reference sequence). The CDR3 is CATSRVGGEETQYF. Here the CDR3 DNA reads TGTGCCACCAGCAGAGTGGGGGGAGAAGAGACCCAGTACTTC.

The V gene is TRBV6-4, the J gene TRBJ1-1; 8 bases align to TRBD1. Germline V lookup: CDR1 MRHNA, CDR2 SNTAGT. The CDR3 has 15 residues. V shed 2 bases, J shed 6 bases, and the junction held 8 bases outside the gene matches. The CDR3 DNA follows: TGTGCCAGCAGTGACGAAACAGGGGGTAGGTCTGAAGCTTTCTTT. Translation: CASSDETGGRSEAFF.